These T cell receptor beta chains were read from a single sample in a study of shared clonotypes between healthy human individuals. Libraries were prepared by immunoSEQ multiplex PCR; TCRdb keeps only in-frame clonotypes and omits some of them. The table shows 2 million to 2.5 million clones, with about 93% occurring only once. Specimen: naive CD8+ T cells from PBMCs. The origin of the receptors is a man younger than 35 in good health. Some clones in this sample may be carry-over from other donors' samples. Each CDR3 is given with its conserved first and last residue. D genes are given only for firm matches. A clone size is listed for some rows: how often the clone was seen (once, few, many), or a class if it is expanded.

D gene: -
V gene: TRBV6-6
clone size: -
CDR3 length: 13
J gene: TRBJ1-2
CDR3 protein: CASRGVPLYGYTF
CDR3 DNA: TGTGCCAGCAGGGGGGTTCCACTCTATGGCTACACCTTC

D gene: TRBD2
V gene: TRBV7-6
clone size: -
CDR3 length: 16
J gene: TRBJ2-2
CDR3 protein: CASSAGTSVNTGELFF
CDR3 DNA: TGTGCCAGCAGCGCCGGGACTAGCGTGAACACCGGGGAGCTGTTTTTT

D gene: TRBD2
V gene: TRBV7-9
clone size: -
CDR3 length: 16
J gene: TRBJ2-1
CDR3 protein: CASSLSTSVNYNEQFF
CDR3 DNA: TGTGCCAGCAGCTTATCGACTAGCGTAAATTACAATGAGCAGTTCTTC

D gene: -
V gene: TRBV5-1
clone size: -
CDR3 length: 14
J gene: TRBJ2-1
CDR3 protein: CASSLAGPLEEQFF
CDR3 DNA: TGCGCCAGCAGCTTGGCGGGCCCCCTAGAAGAGCAGTTCTTC

D gene: -
V gene: TRBV19
clone size: -
CDR3 length: 12
J gene: TRBJ1-1
CDR3 protein: CASSTLGTEAFF
CDR3 DNA: TGTGCCAGTAGTACCTTGGGCACTGAAGCTTTCTTT

D gene: -
V gene: TRBV6-1
clone size: -
CDR3 length: 16
J gene: TRBJ1-3
CDR3 protein: CASSELGSNSGNTIYF
CDR3 DNA: TGTGCCAGCAGTGAACTGGGCAGCAACTCTGGAAACACCATATATTTT

D gene: TRBD2
V gene: TRBV9
clone size: -
CDR3 length: 15
J gene: TRBJ2-7
CDR3 protein: CASSSSGRGPYEQYF
CDR3 DNA: TGTGCCAGCAGCTCTAGCGGGAGGGGCCCCTACGAGCAGTACTTC

D gene: -
V gene: TRBV5-6
clone size: -
CDR3 length: 15
J gene: TRBJ1-3
CDR3 protein: CASSLGASSGNTIYF
CDR3 DNA: TGTGCCAGCAGCTTAGGAGCATCCTCTGGAAACACCATATATTTT

D gene: -
V gene: TRBV28
clone size: -
CDR3 length: 13
J gene: TRBJ1-1
CDR3 protein: CASRRKINTEAFF
CDR3 DNA: TGTGCCAGCAGGAGGAAAATTAACACTGAAGCTTTCTTT

D gene: -
V gene: TRBV7-9
clone size: -
CDR3 length: 16
J gene: TRBJ2-5
CDR3 protein: CASSLAPRGLEETQYF
CDR3 DNA: TGTGCCAGCAGCTTAGCGCCTCGGGGCCTCGAAGAGACCCAGTACTTC

D gene: -
V gene: TRBV27
clone size: -
CDR3 length: 14
J gene: TRBJ1-4
CDR3 protein: CASSLLGPNEKLFF
CDR3 DNA: TGTGCCAGCAGTTTATTGGGACCTAATGAAAAACTGTTTTTT

D gene: -
V gene: TRBV4-1
clone size: -
CDR3 length: 12
J gene: TRBJ1-1
CDR3 protein: CASSPGVAEAFF
CDR3 DNA: TGCGCCAGCAGCCCAGGTGTGGCAGAAGCTTTCTTT

D gene: -
V gene: TRBV7-6
clone size: -
CDR3 length: 15
J gene: TRBJ2-1
CDR3 protein: CASSDRLGAYNEQFF
CDR3 DNA: TGTGCCAGCAGCGACAGGTTAGGGGCATACAATGAGCAGTTCTTC

D gene: -
V gene: TRBV5-6
clone size: -
CDR3 length: 14
J gene: TRBJ1-1
CDR3 protein: CASSLGAGRTEAFF
CDR3 DNA: TGTGCCAGCAGCTTAGGCGCAGGGAGAACTGAAGCTTTCTTT

D gene: TRBD1
V gene: TRBV4-1
clone size: -
CDR3 length: 17
J gene: TRBJ2-7
CDR3 protein: CASSQGTGTVTTYEQYF
CDR3 DNA: TGCGCCAGCAGCCAAGGCACAGGGACAGTGACTACCTACGAGCAGTACTTC

D gene: -
V gene: TRBV15
clone size: -
CDR3 length: 16
J gene: TRBJ2-2
CDR3 protein: CATSSRDIPNRRELFF
CDR3 DNA: TGTGCCACCAGCAGTCGGGACATACCAAATCGCCGGGAGCTGTTTTTT

D gene: -
V gene: TRBV7-9
clone size: -
CDR3 length: 14
J gene: TRBJ1-2
CDR3 protein: CASSLATINYGYTF
CDR3 DNA: TGTGCCAGCAGCTTGGCGACAATTAACTATGGCTACACCTTC

D gene: TRBD2
V gene: TRBV27
clone size: -
CDR3 length: 16
J gene: TRBJ2-7
CDR3 protein: CASSLWAGAEQNEQYF
CDR3 DNA: TGTGCCAGCAGTTTATGGGCGGGAGCCGAACAGAACGAGCAGTACTTC

D gene: TRBD1
V gene: TRBV6-6
clone size: -
CDR3 length: 16
J gene: TRBJ2-3
CDR3 protein: CASSTPRDSPTDTQYF
CDR3 DNA: TGTGCCAGCAGCACACCCAGGGACAGCCCCACAGATACGCAGTATTTT

D gene: TRBD2
V gene: TRBV14
clone size: -
CDR3 length: 18
J gene: TRBJ2-3
CDR3 protein: CASSQRGGLAVSTDTQYF
CDR3 DNA: TGTGCCAGCAGCCAGAGGGGCGGACTAGCGGTCAGCACAGATACGCAGTATTTT

D gene: -
V gene: TRBV7-2
clone size: -
CDR3 length: 12
J gene: TRBJ2-1
CDR3 protein: CASSRERNEQFF
CDR3 DNA: TGTGCCAGCAGCCGGGAGCGCAATGAGCAGTTCTTC

D gene: -
V gene: TRBV4-1
clone size: -
CDR3 length: 12
J gene: TRBJ2-7
CDR3 protein: CASSPPSYEQYF
CDR3 DNA: TGCGCCAGCAGCCCTCCCTCCTACGAGCAGTACTTC

D gene: TRBD2
V gene: TRBV7-2
clone size: -
CDR3 length: 14
J gene: TRBJ2-1
CDR3 protein: CASSLDRLANEQFF
CDR3 DNA: TGTGCCAGCAGCTTAGATCGACTAGCCAATGAGCAGTTCTTC

D gene: TRBD1
V gene: TRBV7-3
clone size: -
CDR3 length: 15
J gene: TRBJ1-1
CDR3 protein: CASSPGQGWNTEAFF
CDR3 DNA: TGTGCCAGCAGCCCGGGACAGGGGTGGAACACTGAAGCTTTCTTT

D gene: -
V gene: TRBV7-9
clone size: -
CDR3 length: 15
J gene: TRBJ1-1
CDR3 protein: CASSLATGTMTEAFF
CDR3 DNA: TGTGCCAGCAGCTTAGCAACAGGGACGATGACTGAAGCTTTCTTT

D gene: -
V gene: TRBV7-9
clone size: -
CDR3 length: 12
J gene: TRBJ1-1
CDR3 protein: CAGGGADTEAFF
CDR3 DNA: TGTGCCGGCGGGGGCGCGGACACTGAAGCTTTCTTT

D gene: TRBD1
V gene: TRBV5-1
clone size: once
CDR3 length: 18
J gene: TRBJ2-7
CDR3 protein: CASSSSGRGSTRMAEQYF
CDR3 DNA: TGCGCCAGCAGCTCGTCCGGCAGGGGGTCCACCCGTATGGCCGAGCAGTACTTC

D gene: -
V gene: TRBV6-5
clone size: -
CDR3 length: 10
J gene: TRBJ2-7
CDR3 protein: CALGAHEQYF
CDR3 DNA: TGTGCCTTGGGGGCCCACGAGCAGTACTTC

D gene: -
V gene: TRBV9
clone size: -
CDR3 length: 15
J gene: TRBJ2-2
CDR3 protein: CASSPGPQGHGELFF
CDR3 DNA: TGTGCCAGCAGCCCGGGGCCTCAGGGACACGGGGAGCTGTTTTTT

D gene: TRBD1
V gene: TRBV18
clone size: -
CDR3 length: 14
J gene: TRBJ1-1
CDR3 protein: CASSPGQGIGEAFF
CDR3 DNA: TGTGCCAGCTCACCAGGACAGGGGATAGGGGAAGCTTTCTTT

D gene: -
V gene: TRBV4-3
clone size: few
CDR3 length: 15
J gene: TRBJ1-4
CDR3 protein: CASSQDRFEGEKLFF
CDR3 DNA: TGCGCCAGCAGCCAAGATAGGTTCGAAGGTGAAAAACTGTTTTTT

D gene: -
V gene: TRBV27
clone size: -
CDR3 length: 16
J gene: TRBJ2-3
CDR3 protein: CASSLDDLTSTDTQYF
CDR3 DNA: TGTGCCAGCAGTTTGGACGACTTGACTAGCACAGATACGCAGTATTTT

D gene: -
V gene: TRBV6-6
clone size: -
CDR3 length: 14
J gene: TRBJ2-2
CDR3 protein: CASSYGLAAGELFF
CDR3 DNA: TGTGCCAGCAGTTACGGGCTAGCCGCCGGGGAGCTGTTTTTT

D gene: TRBD1
V gene: TRBV15
clone size: -
CDR3 length: 16
J gene: TRBJ1-4
CDR3 protein: CATSRHPDRVYEKLFF
CDR3 DNA: TGTGCCACCAGCAGACACCCGGACAGGGTATACGAAAAACTGTTTTTT

D gene: TRBD1
V gene: TRBV29-1
clone size: -
CDR3 length: 13
J gene: TRBJ1-1
CDR3 protein: CSVQRGPGTEAFF
CDR3 DNA: TGCAGCGTGCAGAGGGGGCCCGGCACTGAAGCTTTCTTT

D gene: TRBD1
V gene: TRBV7-9
clone size: -
CDR3 length: 16
J gene: TRBJ2-1
CDR3 protein: CASSEGQGARYNEQFF
CDR3 DNA: TGTGCCAGCAGCGAAGGGCAGGGGGCACGCTACAATGAGCAGTTCTTC

D gene: -
V gene: TRBV19
clone size: -
CDR3 length: 16
J gene: TRBJ1-4
CDR3 protein: CASSAPPRTTNEKLFF
CDR3 DNA: TGTGCCAGTAGTGCCCCCCCCAGGACAACTAATGAAAAACTGTTTTTT

D gene: -
V gene: TRBV7-8
clone size: -
CDR3 length: 15
J gene: TRBJ2-7
CDR3 protein: CASSQRPSGSYEQYF
CDR3 DNA: TGTGCCAGCAGCCAGAGGCCCTCGGGGTCCTACGAGCAGTACTTC

D gene: TRBD2
V gene: TRBV28
clone size: once
CDR3 length: 14
J gene: TRBJ2-7
CDR3 protein: CASSRLAGGYEQYF
CDR3 DNA: TGTGCCAGCAGCCGACTAGCGGGAGGGTACGAGCAGTACTTC

D gene: -
V gene: TRBV10-3
clone size: once
CDR3 length: 14
J gene: TRBJ2-7
CDR3 protein: CAISGTDRSYEQYF
CDR3 DNA: TGTGCCATCAGCGGGACGGACCGCTCCTACGAGCAGTACTTC

D gene: TRBD1
V gene: TRBV28
clone size: -
CDR3 length: 13
J gene: TRBJ2-5
CDR3 protein: CATRGTGEETQYF
CDR3 DNA: TGTGCCACCCGTGGGACAGGGGAAGAGACCCAGTACTTC

D gene: TRBD1
V gene: TRBV9
clone size: -
CDR3 length: 16
J gene: TRBJ2-1
CDR3 protein: CASSPKGAPINNEQFF
CDR3 DNA: TGTGCCAGCAGCCCAAAGGGGGCTCCTATTAACAATGAGCAGTTCTTC

D gene: -
V gene: TRBV7-9
clone size: -
CDR3 length: 17
J gene: TRBJ1-5
CDR3 protein: CASSLALGGTYNQPQHF
CDR3 DNA: TGTGCCAGCAGCTTAGCTTTGGGCGGAACTTACAATCAGCCCCAGCATTTT

D gene: -
V gene: TRBV28
clone size: -
CDR3 length: 16
J gene: TRBJ1-5
CDR3 protein: CASSLNLDRMPMPQHF
CDR3 DNA: TGTGCCAGCAGTTTAAATCTCGACAGAATGCCTATGCCCCAGCATTTT

D gene: -
V gene: TRBV7-2
clone size: few
CDR3 length: 17
J gene: TRBJ1-5
CDR3 protein: CASSLRAQGLGGQPQHF
CDR3 DNA: TGTGCCAGCAGCTTACGGGCGCAGGGGCTAGGCGGACAGCCCCAGCATTTT

D gene: TRBD1
V gene: TRBV27
clone size: -
CDR3 length: 17
J gene: TRBJ1-2
CDR3 protein: CASSPITRDRVDYGYTF
CDR3 DNA: TGTGCCAGCAGTCCAATAACCCGCGACAGGGTCGACTATGGCTACACCTTC

D gene: TRBD1
V gene: TRBV9
clone size: -
CDR3 length: 15
J gene: TRBJ2-1
CDR3 protein: CASSATGTVTNEQFF
CDR3 DNA: TGTGCCAGCAGCGCTACCGGGACAGTTACCAATGAGCAGTTCTTC

D gene: -
V gene: TRBV4-1
clone size: -
CDR3 length: 16
J gene: TRBJ1-5
CDR3 protein: CASSQEEVIGNQPQHF
CDR3 DNA: TGCGCCAGCAGCCAAGAAGAGGTCATAGGCAATCAGCCCCAGCATTTT

D gene: -
V gene: TRBV7-9
clone size: -
CDR3 length: 14
J gene: TRBJ2-1
CDR3 protein: CASSFGILGDEQFF
CDR3 DNA: TGTGCCAGCAGCTTCGGGATCCTTGGAGATGAGCAGTTCTTC

D gene: -
V gene: TRBV2
clone size: -
CDR3 length: 15
J gene: TRBJ2-5
CDR3 protein: CASSEGFSAGETQYF
CDR3 DNA: TGTGCCAGCAGTGAAGGATTTTCAGCCGGAGAGACCCAGTACTTC

D gene: -
V gene: TRBV6-5
clone size: -
CDR3 length: 14
J gene: TRBJ2-7
CDR3 protein: CASSPRSRTYEQYF
CDR3 DNA: TGTGCCAGCAGTCCCAGGTCGCGTACCTACGAGCAGTACTTC

D gene: -
V gene: TRBV11-2
clone size: -
CDR3 length: 15
J gene: TRBJ2-1
CDR3 protein: CASSPPGTWDNEQFF
CDR3 DNA: TGTGCCAGCAGCCCCCCCGGGACGTGGGACAATGAGCAGTTCTTC

D gene: -
V gene: TRBV27
clone size: -
CDR3 length: 13
J gene: TRBJ2-1
CDR3 protein: CASSLLRDHEQFF
CDR3 DNA: TGTGCCAGCAGTTTATTACGGGATCATGAGCAGTTCTTC

D gene: TRBD1
V gene: TRBV4-1
clone size: -
CDR3 length: 13
J gene: TRBJ2-7
CDR3 protein: CASSYRQGYEQYF
CDR3 DNA: TGCGCCAGCAGCTACCGACAGGGCTACGAGCAGTACTTC

D gene: -
V gene: TRBV29-1
clone size: -
CDR3 length: 16
J gene: TRBJ1-1
CDR3 protein: CSVEPRGGARGTEAFF
CDR3 DNA: TGCAGCGTGGAACCCCGGGGGGGAGCAAGGGGAACTGAAGCTTTCTTT

D gene: -
V gene: TRBV30
clone size: -
CDR3 length: 13
J gene: TRBJ2-7
CDR3 protein: CAWSSGLKYEQYF
CDR3 DNA: TGTGCCTGGAGTTCGGGGCTTAAATACGAGCAGTACTTC

D gene: TRBD2
V gene: TRBV28
clone size: once
CDR3 length: 16
J gene: TRBJ2-5
CDR3 protein: CASSTLGEGNQETQYF
CDR3 DNA: TGTGCCAGCAGTACCCTTGGGGAGGGGAACCAAGAGACCCAGTACTTC